The following is a T cell receptor (beta chain) sequence with its context. Its target is unknown. The sample is drawn from a study of cytomegalovirus exposure and HLA in healthy donors. Findings and limits, study-wide: Subsequent analysis revealed that first-cohort TCR clusters tended to co-occur in the 120 validation repertoires. CMV antigen specificity was confirmed in vitro for three CMV-associated chains. The listing of about 150 TCR beta chains classed them as cytomegalovirus-associated.

J lost 7 bases, V lost 0 bases, and 13 bases had no gene match. Germline V gene data show CDR1 as SGHRS and CDR2 as YFSETQ. There are 18 residues in the CDR3. The assay was immunoSEQ multiplex PCR, and TCRdb's table has in-frame clones only and misses some. Among under 130,000 clones listed, roughly 86% were seen once. The rearrangement links TRBV5-1 to TRBJ2-1; TRBD2 matches at 10 bases. This clonotype originated in a woman aged 18-29 years in good health and CMV-seropositive. Sequenced material: PBMCs. CDR3 coding DNA: TGCGCCAGCAGCTTGGAGAATTTGGGGCTAGCGGGAGCTAATGAGCAGTTCTTC. Its protein product is CASSLENLGLAGANEQFF.